The following is a TCR beta chain sequence with its context. The specificity of this receptor is unknown. No quality values exist for individual bases; no much larger clone is one base distant. Counted from cysteine to phenylalanine, this CDR3 has 15 amino acids. The read is trimmed to its CDR3 DNA, 45 bases read in frame from base 1. After removal of 2 bases from V and 7 bases from J, the junction retains 8 bases not matched to a gene. Sequences SGHNT (CDR1) and YENEEA (CDR2) are obtained from the germline V gene. The data stem from a study of PD-1 blockade in classical Hodgkin lymphoma (dated by TCRdb to about 2020). Regarding the study in general: A peripheral blood immune signature of response to PD-1 blockade in classical Hodgkin lymphoma was defined using TCR beta sequencing and CyTOF. Results the study describes overall, beyond this receptor: The study covered only a single clinical trial cohort, and the causes of the repertoire differences, possibly disease activity or prior therapy, were still not defined. Baseline TCR diversity was reported to be lower in newly diagnosed patients than in healthy donors, and even lower in relapsed/refractory patients.

Genomic DNA was isolated using the Qiagen DNeasy kit from unsorted PBMCs as well as from negatively selected CD4+ and CD8+ fractions. TCR beta CDR3 regions were amplified by immunoSEQ multiplex PCR using primers annealing to V and J segments. A synthetic immune receptor repertoire was used to minimize amplification bias, and any remaining bias was removed computationally after sequencing. For the original study's pipeline: Custom Python scripts were used to quantify repertoire diversity as the Shannon entropy index. Unsorted, CD4+ and CD8+ repertoires were examined separately, except in combined analyses, for which CD4+ and CD8+ sequences were merged in silico. Imported from immuneACCESS, the table was reduced by TCRdb to in-frame sequences with V and J called. These copies leave out some clones; in studies compared against another copy, an unresolved V gene accounts for under half, and the cause of the remainder is not known. V and J calls and clone size come straight from that table; D and trimming were deduced from the DNA. This sample gives 15,000 to 20,000 clones in total; 90% of them show up just once. The ten largest clones add up to 6.9% of the sample.

Interpreted using the paper, the time point label stands for: newly diagnosed, previously untreated cHL patient sample. As a comparison group for the relapsed/refractory trial patients, PBMCs from patients with newly diagnosed, previously untreated classical Hodgkin lymphoma were sequenced. Peripheral blood was collected in 8 mL Vacutainer Cell Preparation Tubes, from which PBMCs were isolated by centrifugation and then cryopreserved. This chain joins TRBV11-3 to TRBJ2-3; 8 of the junction bases match TRBD2. The clonotype comes from a human donor with classical Hodgkin lymphoma. Sequenced: peripheral blood mononuclear cells (PBMCs). The sequence in DNA is TGTGCCAGCAGCTTAAATAGCGGGATTAAGAATACGCAGTATTTT. This codes for CASSLNSGIKNTQYF.